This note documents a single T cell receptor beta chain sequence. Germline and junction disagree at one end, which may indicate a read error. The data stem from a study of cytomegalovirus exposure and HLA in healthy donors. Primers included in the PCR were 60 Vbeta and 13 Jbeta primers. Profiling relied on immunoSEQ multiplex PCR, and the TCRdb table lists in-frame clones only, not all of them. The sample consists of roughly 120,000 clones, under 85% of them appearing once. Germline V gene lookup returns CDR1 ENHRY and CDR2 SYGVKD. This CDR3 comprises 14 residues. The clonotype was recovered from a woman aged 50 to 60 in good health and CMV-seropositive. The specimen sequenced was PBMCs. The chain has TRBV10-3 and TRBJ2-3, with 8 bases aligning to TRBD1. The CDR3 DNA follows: TGTGCCACCAGTGACGACAGGGGAACAGATACGCAGTATTTT. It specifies CATSDDRGTDTQYF.